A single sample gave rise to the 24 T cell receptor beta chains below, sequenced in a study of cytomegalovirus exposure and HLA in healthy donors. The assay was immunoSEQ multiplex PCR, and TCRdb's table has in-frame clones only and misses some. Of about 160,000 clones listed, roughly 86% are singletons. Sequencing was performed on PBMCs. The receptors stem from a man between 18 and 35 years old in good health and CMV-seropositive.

CDR3 sequence reads: CASSFQGGTQYF. CDR3 nucleotides: TGTGCCAGCAGCTTTCAGGGGGGAACGCAGTATTTT. V and J are TRBV7-3 and TRBJ2-3, with D maybe TRBD1 (7 bases). The germline CDR1 and CDR2 sequences are SGHTA and FQGTGA. V gave up 3 bases and J gave up 9 bases, with 10 bases separating them. CDR3 length: 12 amino acids.

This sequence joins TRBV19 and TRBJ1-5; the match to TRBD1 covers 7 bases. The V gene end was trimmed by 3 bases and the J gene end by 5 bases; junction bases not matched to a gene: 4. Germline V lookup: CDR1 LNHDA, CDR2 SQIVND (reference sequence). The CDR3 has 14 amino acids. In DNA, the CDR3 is TGTGCCAGTAGTATTTGGGACAGAGATCAGCCCCAGCATTTT. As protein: CASSIWDRDQPQHF.

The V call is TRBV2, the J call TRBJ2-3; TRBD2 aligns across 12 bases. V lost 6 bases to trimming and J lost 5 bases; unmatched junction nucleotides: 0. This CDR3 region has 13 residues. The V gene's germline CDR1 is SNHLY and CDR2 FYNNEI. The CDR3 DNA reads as TGTGCCAGCAGGGGACTAGCGGGAGATACGCAGTATTTT. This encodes CASRGLAGDTQYF.

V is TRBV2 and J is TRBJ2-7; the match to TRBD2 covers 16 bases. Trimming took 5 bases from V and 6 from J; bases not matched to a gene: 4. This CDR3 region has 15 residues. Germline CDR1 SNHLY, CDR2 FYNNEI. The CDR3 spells CASSLGLAGGIEQYF. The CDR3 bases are TGTGCCAGCAGTTTGGGACTAGCGGGAGGGATCGAGCAGTACTTC.

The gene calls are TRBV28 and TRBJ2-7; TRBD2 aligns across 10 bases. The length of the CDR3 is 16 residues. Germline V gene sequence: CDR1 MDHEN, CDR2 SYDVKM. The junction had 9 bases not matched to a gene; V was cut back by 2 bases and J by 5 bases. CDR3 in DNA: TGTGCCAGCAGTTTAAGTAGCCTAGCGGGAGCCAACGAGCAGTACTTC. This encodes CASSLSSLAGANEQYF.

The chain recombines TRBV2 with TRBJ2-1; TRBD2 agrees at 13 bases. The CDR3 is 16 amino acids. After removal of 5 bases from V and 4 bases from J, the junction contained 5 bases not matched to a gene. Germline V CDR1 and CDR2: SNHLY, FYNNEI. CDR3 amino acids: CASSIRTSGSYNEQFF. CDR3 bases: TGTGCCAGCAGTATAAGGACTAGCGGGAGTTACAATGAGCAGTTCTTC.

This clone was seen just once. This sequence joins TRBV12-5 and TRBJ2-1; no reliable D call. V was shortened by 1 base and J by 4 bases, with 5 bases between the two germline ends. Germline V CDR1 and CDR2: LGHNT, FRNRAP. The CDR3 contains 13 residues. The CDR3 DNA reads TGTGCTAGTGGTTTGGACTCGTACAATGAGCAGTTCTTC. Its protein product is CASGLDSYNEQFF.

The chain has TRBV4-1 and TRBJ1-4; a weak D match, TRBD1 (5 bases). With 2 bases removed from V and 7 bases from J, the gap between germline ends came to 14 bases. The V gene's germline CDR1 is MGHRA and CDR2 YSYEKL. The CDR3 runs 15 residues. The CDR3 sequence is CASSQLGVGIEKLFF. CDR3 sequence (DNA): TGCGCCAGCAGCCAATTAGGGGTGGGGATTGAAAAACTGTTTTTT.

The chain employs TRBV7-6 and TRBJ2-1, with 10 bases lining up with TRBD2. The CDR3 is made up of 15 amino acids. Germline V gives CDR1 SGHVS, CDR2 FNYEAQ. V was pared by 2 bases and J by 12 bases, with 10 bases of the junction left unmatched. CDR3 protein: CASSLRTSGTPGQFF. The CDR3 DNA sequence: TGTGCCAGCAGCTTAAGAACTAGCGGGACCCCCGGGCAGTTCTTC. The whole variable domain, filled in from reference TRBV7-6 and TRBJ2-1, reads GAGVSQSPRYKVTKRGQDVALRCDPISGHVSLYWYRQALGQGPEFLTYFNYEAQQDKSGLPNDRFSAERPEGSISTLTIQRTEQRDSAMYRCASSLRTSGTPGQFFGPGTRLTVL.

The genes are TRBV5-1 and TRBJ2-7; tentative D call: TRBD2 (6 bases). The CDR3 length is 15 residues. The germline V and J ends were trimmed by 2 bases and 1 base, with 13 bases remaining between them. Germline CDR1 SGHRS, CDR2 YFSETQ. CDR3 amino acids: CASSFEGLMSYEQYF. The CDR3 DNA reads TGCGCCAGCAGCTTCGAGGGACTTATGTCCTACGAGCAGTACTTC.

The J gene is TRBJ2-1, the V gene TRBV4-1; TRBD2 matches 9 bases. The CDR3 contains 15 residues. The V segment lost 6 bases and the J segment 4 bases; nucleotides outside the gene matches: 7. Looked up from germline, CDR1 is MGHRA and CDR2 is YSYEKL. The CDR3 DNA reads TGCGCCAGCAGTCCCGGGACTAGCCCATACAATGAGCAGTTCTTC. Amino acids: CASSPGTSPYNEQFF.

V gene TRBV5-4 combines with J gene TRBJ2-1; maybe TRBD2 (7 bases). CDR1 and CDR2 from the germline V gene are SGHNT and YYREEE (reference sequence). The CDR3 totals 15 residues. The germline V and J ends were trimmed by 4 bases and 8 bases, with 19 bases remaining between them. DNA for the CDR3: TGTGCCAGCAGCAATGGGGGGGCGCGGTTTGATGAGCAGTTCTTC. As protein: CASSNGGARFDEQFF.

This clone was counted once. This CDR3 reads CASSQDSFTQGRNPFNEQFF. Written as DNA, the CDR3 is TGCGCCAGCAGCCAAGATTCTTTTACACAGGGTAGGAACCCTTTTAATGAGCAGTTCTTC. J is TRBJ2-1 and V is TRBV4-1; D is possibly TRBD1 (6 bases). Germline loops: CDR1 MGHRA, CDR2 YSYEKL. Trimming removed 0 bases from V and 7 bases from J, with 28 bases in between. This CDR3 region has 20 residues.

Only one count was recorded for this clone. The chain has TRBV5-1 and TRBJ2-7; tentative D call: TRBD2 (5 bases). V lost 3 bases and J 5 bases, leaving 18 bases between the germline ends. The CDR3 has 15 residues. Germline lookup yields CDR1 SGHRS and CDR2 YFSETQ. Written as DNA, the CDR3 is TGCGCCAGCAGCTGGGCCGGGGAGAGGTCCCACGAGCAGTACTTC. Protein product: CASSWAGERSHEQYF.

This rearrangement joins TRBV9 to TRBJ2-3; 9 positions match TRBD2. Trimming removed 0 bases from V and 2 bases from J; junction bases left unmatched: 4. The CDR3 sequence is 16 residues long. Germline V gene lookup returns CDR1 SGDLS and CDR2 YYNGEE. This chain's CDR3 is CASSVDTSGFTDTQYF. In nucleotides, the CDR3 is TGTGCCAGCAGCGTAGATACTAGCGGGTTCACAGATACGCAGTATTTT.

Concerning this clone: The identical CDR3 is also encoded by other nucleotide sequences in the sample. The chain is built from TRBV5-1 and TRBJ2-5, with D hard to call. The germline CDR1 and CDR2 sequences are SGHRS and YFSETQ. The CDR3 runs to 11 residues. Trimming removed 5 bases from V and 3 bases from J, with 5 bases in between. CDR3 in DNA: TGCGCCAGCAGTTACAAAGAGACCCAGTACTTC. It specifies CASSYKETQYF. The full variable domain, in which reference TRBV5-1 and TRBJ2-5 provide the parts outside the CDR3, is KAGVTQTPRYLIKTRGQQVTLSCSPISGHRSVSWYQQTPGQGLQFLFEYFSETQRNKGNFPGRFSGRQFSNSRSEMNVSTLELGDSALYLCASSYKETQYFGPGTRLLVL.

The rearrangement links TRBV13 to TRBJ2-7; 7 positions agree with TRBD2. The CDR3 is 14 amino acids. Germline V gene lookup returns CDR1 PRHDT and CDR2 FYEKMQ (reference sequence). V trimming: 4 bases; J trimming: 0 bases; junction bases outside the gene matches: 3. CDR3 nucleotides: TGTGCCAGCAGCTGGGGCGGGAGCTCCTACGAGCAGTACTTC. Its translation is CASSWGGSSYEQYF.

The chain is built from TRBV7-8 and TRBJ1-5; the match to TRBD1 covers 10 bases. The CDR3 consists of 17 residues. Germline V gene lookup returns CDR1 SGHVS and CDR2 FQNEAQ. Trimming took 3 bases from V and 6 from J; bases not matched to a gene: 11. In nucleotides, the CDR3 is TGTGCCAGCAGCTTGAGAGCCGGGACAGGGGCTGTTCAGCCCCAGCATTTT. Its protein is CASSLRAGTGAVQPQHF.

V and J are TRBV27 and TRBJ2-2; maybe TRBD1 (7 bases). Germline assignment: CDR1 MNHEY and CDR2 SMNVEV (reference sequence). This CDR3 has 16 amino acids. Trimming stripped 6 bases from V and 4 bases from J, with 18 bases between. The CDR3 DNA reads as TGTGCCAGCAGGCAGGGGGGATCTACGACCACCGGGGAGCTGTTTTTT. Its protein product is CASRQGGSTTTGELFF.

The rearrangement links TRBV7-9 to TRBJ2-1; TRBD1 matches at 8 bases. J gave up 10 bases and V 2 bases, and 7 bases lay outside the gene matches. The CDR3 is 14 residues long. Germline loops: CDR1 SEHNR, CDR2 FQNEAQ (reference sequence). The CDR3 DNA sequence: TGTGCCAGCAGCTTACGGCAGGGGGCGGGGGAGCAGTTCTTC. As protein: CASSLRQGAGEQFF.

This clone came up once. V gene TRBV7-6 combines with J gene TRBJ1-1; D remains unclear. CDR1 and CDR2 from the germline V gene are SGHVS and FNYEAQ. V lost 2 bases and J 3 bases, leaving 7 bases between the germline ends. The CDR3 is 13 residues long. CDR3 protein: CASSLSGDTEAFF. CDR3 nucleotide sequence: TGTGCCAGCAGCTTATCGGGAGACACTGAAGCTTTCTTT. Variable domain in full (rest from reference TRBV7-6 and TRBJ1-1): GAGVSQSPRYKVTKRGQDVALRCDPISGHVSLYWYRQALGQGPEFLTYFNYEAQQDKSGLPNDRFSAERPEGSISTLTIQRTEQRDSAMYRCASSLSGDTEAFFGQGTRLTVV.

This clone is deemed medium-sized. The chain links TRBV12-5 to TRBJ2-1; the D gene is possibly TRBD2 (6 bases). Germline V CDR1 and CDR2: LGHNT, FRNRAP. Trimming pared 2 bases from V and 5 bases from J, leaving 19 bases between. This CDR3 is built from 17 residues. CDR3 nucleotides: TGTGCTAGTGGTTTGTTCAGACTAGTTCCTACGGACAATGAGCAGTTCTTC. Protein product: CASGLFRLVPTDNEQFF.

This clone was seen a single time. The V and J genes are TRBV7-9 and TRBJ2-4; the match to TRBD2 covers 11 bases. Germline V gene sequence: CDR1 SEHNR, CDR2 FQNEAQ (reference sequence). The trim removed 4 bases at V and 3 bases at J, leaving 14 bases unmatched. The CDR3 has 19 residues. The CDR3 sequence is CASSSPGLAENGGKNIQYF. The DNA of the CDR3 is TGTGCCAGCAGCTCACCGGGACTAGCGGAGAACGGGGGCAAAAACATTCAGTACTTC. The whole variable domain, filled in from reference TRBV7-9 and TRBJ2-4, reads DTGVSQNPRHKITKRGQNVTFRCDPISEHNRLYWYRQTLGQGPEFLTYFQNEAQLEKSRLLSDRFSAERPKGSFSTLEIQRTEQGDSAMYLCASSSPGLAENGGKNIQYFGAGTRLSVL.

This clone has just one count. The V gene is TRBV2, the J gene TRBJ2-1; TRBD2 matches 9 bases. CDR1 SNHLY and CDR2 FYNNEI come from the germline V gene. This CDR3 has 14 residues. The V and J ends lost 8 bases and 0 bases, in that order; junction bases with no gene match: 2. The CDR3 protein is CASLAGPSYNEQFF. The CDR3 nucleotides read TGTGCCAGCCTAGCGGGACCCTCCTACAATGAGCAGTTCTTC.